Listed below are T cell receptor beta chains from one sample, sequenced in a study of OX40 agonist ivuxolimab in advanced cancers. This table comes from immunoSEQ multiplex PCR, and its TCRdb copy is limited to in-frame clones, with some not included. The sample includes about 81,000 clones, about 80% seen only once; the top ten take 6.5% to 8%. Sequencing used CD4+ or CD8+ T cells sorted from blood, obtained in a trial of the OX40 agonist ivuxolimab. Every receptor here comes from an adult with an advanced solid tumor such as melanoma, head and neck, liver or kidney cancer. Both conserved end residues are part of each CDR3. The order of the fields is D gene, clone size, J gene, V gene, CDR3 protein, CDR3 DNA. The D gene is left open where the match is weak. Size tells how often a clone was seen (once, few, many) or the class of an expanded clone, and some rows leave it out.

>NA|NA|TRBJ1-2|TRBV7-9
CASSLGGIGYTF
TGTGCCAGCAGCTTAGGAGGTATTGGCTACACCTTC
>NA|NA|TRBJ1-2|TRBV16
CASSPPRGTYGYTF
TGTGCCAGCAGCCCCCCGCGGGGCACGTATGGCTACACCTTC
>NA|NA|TRBJ2-3|TRBV5-1
CASSLLQPSTDTQYF
TGCGCCAGCAGCTTACTACAACCGAGCACAGATACGCAGTATTTT
>TRBD1|once|TRBJ2-5|TRBV5-4
CASSDGTGGETQYF
TGTGCCAGCAGCGATGGGACAGGGGGAGAGACCCAGTACTTC
>TRBD2|NA|TRBJ2-3|TRBV7-9
CASSLALGGDTDTQYF
TGTGCCAGCAGCTTAGCGCTCGGGGGGGACACAGATACGCAGTATTTT
>NA|few|TRBJ2-7|TRBV5-5
CASSWLNYEQYF
TGTGCCAGCAGCTGGCTAAACTACGAGCAGTACTTC
>TRBD1|NA|TRBJ2-5|TRBV10-1
CASSAGTGVQETQYF
TGCGCCAGCAGTGCCGGGACAGGAGTTCAAGAGACCCAGTACTTC
>NA|once|TRBJ2-1|TRBV5-1
CASSFEHYNEQFF
TGCGCCAGCAGCTTTGAACACTACAATGAGCAGTTCTTC
>NA|NA|TRBJ1-1|TRBV6-5
CASKAGRVLTEAFF
TGTGCCAGCAAAGCAGGGCGGGTGCTCACTGAAGCTTTCTTT
>TRBD1|NA|TRBJ1-2|TRBV6-5
CASSYFRDRDGYTF
TGTGCCAGCAGTTACTTCCGGGACAGGGATGGCTACACCTTC
>NA|NA|TRBJ2-3|TRBV28
CASSLWLAERTDTQYF
TGTGCCAGCAGTTTATGGTTAGCTGAGCGCACAGATACGCAGTATTTT
>NA|NA|TRBJ1-2|TRBV27
CASSLSTANYGYTF
TGTGCCAGCAGTTTATCGACAGCTAACTATGGCTACACCTTC